This T cell receptor beta chain stems from a study of blood T cell repertoires in COVID-19. TCRdb's copy holds only in-frame clones and misses some; the assay was immunoSEQ multiplex PCR. The sample lists about 370,000 clones; 80% to 90% were seen once. V lost 7 bases and J lost 5, with 15 bases in between. CDR3 length equals 14 residues. In Seattle, patients joined the study during active infection and were tracked longitudinally. The receptor was isolated from a woman in her twenties or thirties with COVID-19, enrolled during active disease. The chain has TRBV6-7 and TRBJ2-1; perhaps TRBD2 as D (5 bases). TRBV6-7 counts as an open reading frame of uncertain function. The sequenced sample consisted of peripheral blood. The CDR3 loop is CASTRTSRDNEQFF. CDR3 nucleotide sequence: TGTGCCAGCACCCGGACCTCGAGGGACAATGAGCAGTTCTTC.